What follows describes a single TCR beta chain. These data come from a study of T cell clones after liver transplantation. Germline loops: CDR1 SGDLS, CDR2 YYNGEE. CDR3 length equals 15 residues. J lost 2 bases, V lost 3 bases, and 4 bases had no gene match. Here immunoSEQ multiplex PCR was the method, and the copy in TCRdb shows in-frame clones only, minus some. The sample has some 120,000 clones, less than 95% seen once. Sequenced here: CD4+ T cells from blood, sampled 12 months after liver transplant. The receptor's source is a human patient who received a liver transplant. A share of the T cells may be of graft donor origin. The chain joins TRBV9 to TRBJ1-2; 10 bases are a match to TRBD1. The CDR3 protein is CASSASGQGNYGYTF. The CDR3 DNA reads as TGTGCCAGCAGCGCGTCGGGACAGGGGAACTATGGCTACACCTTC. The whole variable domain, filled in from reference TRBV9 and TRBJ1-2, reads DSGVTQTPKHLITATGQRVTLRCSPRSGDLSVYWYQQSLDQGLQFLIQYYNGEERAKGNILERFSAQQFPDLHSELNLSSLELGDSALYFCASSASGQGNYGYTFGSGTRLTVV.